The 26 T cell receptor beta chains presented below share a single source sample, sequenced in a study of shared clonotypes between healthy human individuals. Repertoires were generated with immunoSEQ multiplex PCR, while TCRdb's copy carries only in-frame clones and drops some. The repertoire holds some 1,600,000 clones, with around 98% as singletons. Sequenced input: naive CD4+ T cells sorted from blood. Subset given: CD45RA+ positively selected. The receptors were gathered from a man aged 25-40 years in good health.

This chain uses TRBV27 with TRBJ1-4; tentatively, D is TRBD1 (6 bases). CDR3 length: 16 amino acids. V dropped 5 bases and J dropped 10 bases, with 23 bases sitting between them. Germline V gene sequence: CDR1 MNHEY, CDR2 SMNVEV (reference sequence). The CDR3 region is CASSTVGRGQTGKLFF. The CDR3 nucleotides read TGTGCCAGCAGTACGGTTGGGCGGGGGCAAACGGGAAAACTGTTTTTT.

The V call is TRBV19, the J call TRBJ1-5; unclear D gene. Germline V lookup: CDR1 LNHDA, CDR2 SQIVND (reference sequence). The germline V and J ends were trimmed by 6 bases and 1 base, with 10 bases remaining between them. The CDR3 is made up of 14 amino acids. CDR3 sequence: CASRIHRSNQPQHF. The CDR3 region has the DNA TGTGCCAGTAGGATTCATCGAAGCAATCAGCCCCAGCATTTT.

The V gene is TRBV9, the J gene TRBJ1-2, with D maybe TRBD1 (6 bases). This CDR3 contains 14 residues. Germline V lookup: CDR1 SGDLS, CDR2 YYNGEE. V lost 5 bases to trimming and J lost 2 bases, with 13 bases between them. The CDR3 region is CASSKMDSNYGYTF. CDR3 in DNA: TGTGCCAGCAGTAAGATGGACAGCAACTATGGCTACACCTTC. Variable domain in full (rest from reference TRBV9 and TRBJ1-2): DSGVTQTPKHLITATGQRVTLRCSPRSGDLSVYWYQQSLDQGLQFLIQYYNGEERAKGNILERFSAQQFPDLHSELNLSSLELGDSALYFCASSKMDSNYGYTFGSGTRLTVV.

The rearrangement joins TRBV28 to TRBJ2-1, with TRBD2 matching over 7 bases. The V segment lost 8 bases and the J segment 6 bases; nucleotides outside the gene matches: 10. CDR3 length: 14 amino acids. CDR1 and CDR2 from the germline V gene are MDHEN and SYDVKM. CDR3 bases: TGTGCCAGCGGACAAGCGGGATGGGGCAATGAGCAGTTCTTC. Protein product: CASGQAGWGNEQFF. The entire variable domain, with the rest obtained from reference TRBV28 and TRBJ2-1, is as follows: DVKVTQSSRYLVKRTGEKVFLECVQDMDHENMFWYRQDPGLGLRLIYFSYDVKMKEKGDIPEGYSVSREKKERFSLILESASTNQTSMYLCASGQAGWGNEQFFGPGTRLTVL.

CDR3 nucleotide sequence: TGTGCCAGCAGCATTAAGGGACAGGGAAGTGAAGCTTTCTTT. Its protein is CASSIKGQGSEAFF. The chain combines TRBV7-9 with TRBJ1-1; 9 positions agree with TRBD1. This CDR3 has 14 amino acids. After removal of 5 bases from V and 7 bases from J, the junction contained 8 bases not matched to a gene. The germline gives CDR1 SEHNR, CDR2 FQNEAQ (reference sequence).

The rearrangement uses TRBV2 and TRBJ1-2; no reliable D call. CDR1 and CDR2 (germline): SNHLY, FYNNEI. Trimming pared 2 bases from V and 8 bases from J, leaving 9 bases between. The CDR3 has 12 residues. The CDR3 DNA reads TGTGCCAGCAGTGAACGGAATAGGGGCTACACCTTC. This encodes CASSERNRGYTF.

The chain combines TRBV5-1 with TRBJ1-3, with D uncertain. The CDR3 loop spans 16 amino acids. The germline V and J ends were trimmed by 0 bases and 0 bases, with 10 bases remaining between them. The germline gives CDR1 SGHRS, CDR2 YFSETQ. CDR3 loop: CASSLEPGSSGNTIYF. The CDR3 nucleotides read TGCGCCAGCAGCTTGGAGCCGGGGTCCTCTGGAAACACCATATATTTT.

This CDR3 is CASSEWAGIVNTEAFF. The CDR3 region has the DNA TGTGCCAGCAGTGAGTGGGCAGGGATTGTGAACACTGAAGCTTTCTTT. This chain links TRBV2 with TRBJ1-1; D might be TRBD1 (5 bases). Germline V gene data show CDR1 as SNHLY and CDR2 as FYNNEI. The CDR3 has 16 residues. Trimming stripped 3 bases from V and 0 bases from J, with 14 bases between.

The CDR3 DNA sequence: TGCGCCAGCAGCCAAATACCGGGACTAGGCTACAATGAGCAGTTCTTC. This encodes CASSQIPGLGYNEQFF. This chain uses TRBV4-1 with TRBJ2-1, with 8 bases lining up with TRBD2. Trimming at V came to 2 bases and at J to 3 bases, leaving 6 bases not matched to a gene. In germline, CDR1 is MGHRA, CDR2 YSYEKL. The CDR3 is 16 amino acids.

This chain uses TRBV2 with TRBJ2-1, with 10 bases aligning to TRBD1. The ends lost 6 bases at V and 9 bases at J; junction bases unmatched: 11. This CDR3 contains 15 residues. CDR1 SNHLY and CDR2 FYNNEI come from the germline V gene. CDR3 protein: CASRDGQGDVGEQFF. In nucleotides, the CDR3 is TGTGCCAGCAGAGATGGACAGGGGGACGTAGGTGAGCAGTTCTTC.

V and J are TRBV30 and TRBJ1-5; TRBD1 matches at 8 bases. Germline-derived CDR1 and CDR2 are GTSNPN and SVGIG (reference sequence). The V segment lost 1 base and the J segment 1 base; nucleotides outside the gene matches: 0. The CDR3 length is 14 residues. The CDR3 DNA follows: TGTGCCTGGAGTGGGACAGGGAGCAATCAGCCCCAGCATTTT. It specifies CAWSGTGSNQPQHF.

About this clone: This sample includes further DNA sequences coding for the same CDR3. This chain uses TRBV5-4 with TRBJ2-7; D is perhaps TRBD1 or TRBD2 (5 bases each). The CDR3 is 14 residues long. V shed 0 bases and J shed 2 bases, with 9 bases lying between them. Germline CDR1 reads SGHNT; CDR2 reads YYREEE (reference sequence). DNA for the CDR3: TGTGCCAGCAGCTTGGGGGACCGTACCTACGAGCAGTACTTC. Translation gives CASSLGDRTYEQYF.

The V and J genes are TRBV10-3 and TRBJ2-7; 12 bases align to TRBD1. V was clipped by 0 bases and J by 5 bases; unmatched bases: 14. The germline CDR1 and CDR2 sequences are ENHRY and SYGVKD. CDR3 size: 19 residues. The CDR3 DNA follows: TGTGCCATCAGTGAGTCCAGGCGGGACAGGGGGCTAGGACCCGACGAGCAGTACTTC. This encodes CAISESRRDRGLGPDEQYF.

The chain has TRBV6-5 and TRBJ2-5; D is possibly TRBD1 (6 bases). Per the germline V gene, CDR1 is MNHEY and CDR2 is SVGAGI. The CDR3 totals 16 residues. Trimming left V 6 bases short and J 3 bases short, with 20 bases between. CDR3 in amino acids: CASSYRVLDGKETQYF. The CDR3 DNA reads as TGTGCCAGCAGCTACAGGGTACTTGACGGAAAAGAGACCCAGTACTTC.

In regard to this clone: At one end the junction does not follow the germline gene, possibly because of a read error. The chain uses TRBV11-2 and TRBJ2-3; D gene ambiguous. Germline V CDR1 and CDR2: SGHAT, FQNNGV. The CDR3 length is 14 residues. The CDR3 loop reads CASSSLKTTNTQYF. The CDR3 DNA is TGTGCCAGCAGCTCCCTGAAGACCACAAATACGCAGTATTTT.

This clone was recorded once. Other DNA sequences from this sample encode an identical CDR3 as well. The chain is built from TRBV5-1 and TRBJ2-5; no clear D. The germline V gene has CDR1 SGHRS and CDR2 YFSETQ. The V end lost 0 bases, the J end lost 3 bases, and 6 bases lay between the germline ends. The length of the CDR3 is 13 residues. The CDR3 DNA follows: TGCGCCAGCAGCTTGGGAAGGGAAGAGACCCAGTACTTC. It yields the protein CASSLGREETQYF.

CDR3 in amino acids: CASSFTPRTKSYNEQFF. Written as DNA, the CDR3 is TGTGCCAGCAGCTTTACCCCGAGGACTAAATCCTACAATGAGCAGTTCTTC. The rearrangement links TRBV5-4 to TRBJ2-1; D possibly corresponds to TRBD2 (6 bases). The CDR3 is 17 amino acids. V was cut by 2 bases and J by 1 base, with 16 bases left in between. Germline assignment: CDR1 SGHNT and CDR2 YYREEE (reference sequence).

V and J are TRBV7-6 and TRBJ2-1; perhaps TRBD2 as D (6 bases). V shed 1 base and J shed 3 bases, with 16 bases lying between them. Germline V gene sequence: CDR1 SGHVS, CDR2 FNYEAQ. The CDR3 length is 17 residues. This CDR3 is CASSLVAGSTLYNEQFF. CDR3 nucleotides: TGTGCCAGCAGCTTAGTGGCGGGATCGACCCTCTACAATGAGCAGTTCTTC.

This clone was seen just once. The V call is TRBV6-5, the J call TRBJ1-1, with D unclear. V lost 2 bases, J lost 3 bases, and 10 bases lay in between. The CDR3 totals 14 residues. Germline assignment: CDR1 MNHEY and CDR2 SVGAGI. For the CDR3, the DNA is TGTGCCAGCAGTTACGTGACCACGGACACTGAAGCTTTCTTT. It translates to CASSYVTTDTEAFF.

CDR3 nucleotides: TGTGCCAGCAGTCCTGCCCGGCAAGAGACCCAGTACTTC. Encoded protein: CASSPARQETQYF. The chain links TRBV27 to TRBJ2-5; D not resolved. CDR1 and CDR2 (germline): MNHEY, SMNVEV (reference sequence). Trimming removed 5 bases at V and 2 bases at J, with 9 bases between. CDR3 length: 13 amino acids.

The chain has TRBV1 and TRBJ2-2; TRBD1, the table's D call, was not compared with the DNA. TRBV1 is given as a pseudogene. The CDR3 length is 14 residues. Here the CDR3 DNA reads TGCACCAGCAGCCAAATGACAGACACCGGGGAGCTGTTTTTT. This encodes CTSSQMTDTGELFF.

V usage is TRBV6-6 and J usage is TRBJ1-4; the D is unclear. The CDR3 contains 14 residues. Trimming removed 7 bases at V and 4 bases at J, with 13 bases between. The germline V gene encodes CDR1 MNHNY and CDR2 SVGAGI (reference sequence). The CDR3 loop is CASKVVQINEKLFF. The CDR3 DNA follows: TGTGCCAGCAAGGTCGTACAGATTAATGAAAAACTGTTTTTT.

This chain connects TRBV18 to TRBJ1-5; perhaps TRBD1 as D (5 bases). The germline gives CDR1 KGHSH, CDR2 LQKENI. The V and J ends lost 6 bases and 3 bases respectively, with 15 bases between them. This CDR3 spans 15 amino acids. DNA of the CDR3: TGTGCCAGCTCCATGGGGGTGCCGATCAATCAGCCCCAGCATTTT. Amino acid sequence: CASSMGVPINQPQHF.

This chain's CDR3 is CASRRLASSYEQYF. CDR3 sequence (DNA): TGTGCCAGCCGGCGGCTAGCGTCCTCCTACGAGCAGTACTTC. This chain connects TRBV28 to TRBJ2-7; D is possibly TRBD2 (6 bases). Germline V gene lookup returns CDR1 MDHEN and CDR2 SYDVKM. With 8 bases removed from V and 0 bases from J, the gap between germline ends came to 14 bases. This CDR3 is 14 amino acids long.

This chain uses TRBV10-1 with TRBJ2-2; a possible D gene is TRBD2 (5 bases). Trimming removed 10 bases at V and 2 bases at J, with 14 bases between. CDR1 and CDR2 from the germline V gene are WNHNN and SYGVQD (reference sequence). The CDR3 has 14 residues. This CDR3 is CATKDSINTGELFF. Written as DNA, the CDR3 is TGCGCCACCAAGGACTCGATTAACACCGGGGAGCTGTTTTTT.

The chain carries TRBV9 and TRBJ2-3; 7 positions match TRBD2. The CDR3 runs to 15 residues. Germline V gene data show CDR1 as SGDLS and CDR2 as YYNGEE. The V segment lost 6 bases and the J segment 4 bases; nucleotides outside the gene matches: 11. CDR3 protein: CASTPGGRGADTQYF. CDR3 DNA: TGTGCCAGCACTCCGGGCGGGAGAGGAGCAGATACGCAGTATTTT.